The 2 T cell receptor beta chains below come from one sample, sequenced in a study of T cell repertoires in cytomegalovirus infection. Using its own MiXCR run on the reads, TCRdb lists one record per CDR3 protein. The profile covers around 350,000 distinct CDR3 sequences, with roughly 18% appearing a single time and 8.5% to 10% taken by the ten largest. Material for sequencing was PBMCs. These receptors all stem from a human donor in good health (CMV status not recorded). Some clones in this sample may be carry-over from other donors' samples.

This clonotype occurred many times. The chain combines TRBV19 with TRBJ2-2; perhaps TRBD2 as D (6 bases). The CDR3 is 14 amino acids. Germline V gene sequence: CDR1 LNHDA, CDR2 SQIVND (reference sequence). Trimming took off 5 bases at V and 6 bases at J, with 13 bases between the two ends. CDR3 in DNA: TGTGCCAGTAGTGTTACTAGCATGGCCGGGGAGCTGTTTTTT. It is translated as CASSVTSMAGELFF.

This clonotype has a count of ten or more. V is TRBV11-3 and J is TRBJ2-5; TRBD1 matches at 11 bases. V lost 6 bases to trimming and J lost 5 bases; unmatched junction nucleotides: 8. The CDR3 has 15 residues. Per germline, CDR1 SGHNT and CDR2 YENEEA. CDR3 residues: CASSPGQGAYETQYF. The CDR3 nucleotides read TGTGCCAGCAGTCCAGGACAGGGGGCTTATGAGACCCAGTACTTC.